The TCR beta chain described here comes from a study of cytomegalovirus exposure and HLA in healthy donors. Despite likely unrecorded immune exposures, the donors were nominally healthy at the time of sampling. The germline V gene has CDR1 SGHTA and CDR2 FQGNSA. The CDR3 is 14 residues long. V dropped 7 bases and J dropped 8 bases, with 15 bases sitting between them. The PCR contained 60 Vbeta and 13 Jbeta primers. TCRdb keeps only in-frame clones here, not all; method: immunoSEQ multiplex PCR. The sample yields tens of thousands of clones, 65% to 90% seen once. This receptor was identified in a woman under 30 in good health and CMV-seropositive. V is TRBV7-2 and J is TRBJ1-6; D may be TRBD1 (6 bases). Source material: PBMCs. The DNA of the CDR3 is TGTGCCAGCATACCCCCAGGGGCTGATTCACCCCTCCACTTT. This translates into CASIPPGADSPLHF.